A selection of T cell receptor beta chains follows, all from one sample in a study of T cells after yellow fever vaccination. Via MiXCR, TCRdb re-called the 5' RACE reads, giving one row per CDR3 protein. The sample carries under 550,000 distinct CDR3 sequences, about a fifth recorded once. The sequencing here drew on PBMCs, taken less than 25 days after the first yellow fever vaccination. Receptors were obtained from a man between 18 and 35 years old who received the YFV17D yellow fever vaccine. CDR3s include the opening cysteine and the closing phenylalanine or tryptophan. D genes are given only for firm matches. Rows give clone size only sometimes, using once, few, many, or a class for an expanded clone.

v_gene	abundance	d_gene	j_gene	CDR3aa	CDR3nt
TRBV12-3/TRBV12-4	many	.	TRBJ1-1	CASSGGEGGNTEAFF	TGTGCCAGCAGTGGGGGAGAGGGGGGTAACACTGAAGCTTTCTTT
TRBV10-3	few	TRBD1	TRBJ1-2	CAISDNMFAGTGQKVDGYTF	TGTGCCATCAGTGATAATATGTTTGCAGGGACAGGTCAAAAAGTGGATGGCTACACCTTC
TRBV4-1	.	.	TRBJ1-1	CASSQERGTTEAFF	TGCGCCAGCAGCCAAGAACGGGGGACCACTGAAGCTTTCTTT
TRBV6-1	few	TRBD1	TRBJ1-6	CASSRSGGSDNSPLHF	TGTGCCAGCAGCCGATCAGGGGGATCGGATAATTCACCCCTCCACTTT
TRBV7-8	.	TRBD2	TRBJ2-1	CASSLRTSGEAWNEQFF	TGTGCCAGCAGCTTAAGGACTAGCGGGGAGGCTTGGAATGAGCAGTTCTTC
TRBV7-9	.	.	TRBJ1-1	CASSSGTSNTEAFF	TGTGCCAGCAGCTCCGGGACAAGTAACACTGAAGCTTTCTTT
TRBV25-1	few	.	TRBJ2-7	CASSESGSSYEQYF	TGTGCCAGCAGTGAATCAGGGAGCTCCTACGAGCAGTACTTC
TRBV14	few	.	TRBJ1-1	CASSQETSGPTEAFF	TGTGCCAGCAGCCAAGAAACGTCCGGGCCCACTGAAGCTTTCTTT
TRBV21-1	.	.	TRBJ1-1	CASSLRVPGAEAFF	TGTGCCAGCAGCCTTAGGGTCCCCGGCGCTGAAGCTTTCTTT
TRBV9	few	.	TRBJ2-2	CASSDPWRNTGELFF	TGTGCCAGCAGCGACCCTTGGCGGAACACCGGGGAGCTGTTTTTT
TRBV7-2	.	.	TRBJ2-3	CASSFVKGADTQYF	TGTGCCAGCAGCTTTGTCAAGGGAGCCGATACGCAGTATTTT
TRBV7-2	.	TRBD2	TRBJ2-2	CASSDRTSGGAAGELFF	TGTGCCAGCAGCGATCGAACTAGCGGGGGGGCGGCCGGGGAGCTGTTTTTT
TRBV4-3	few	.	TRBJ1-5	CASSQGFNGVGQPQHF	TGCGCCAGCAGCCAAGGGTTCAACGGTGTCGGGCAGCCCCAGCATTTT
TRBV6-1	.	.	TRBJ2-1	CASSEPGAGYNEQFF	TGTGCCAGCAGTGAACCAGGGGCCGGCTACAATGAGCAGTTCTTC
TRBV9	.	TRBD1	TRBJ1-2	CASSAHPGQGTSYTF	TGTGCCAGCAGCGCACATCCGGGACAGGGTACTAGCTACACCTTC
TRBV4-2	.	TRBD2	TRBJ2-3	CASSQGPSGHYTDTQYF	TGTGCCAGCAGCCAAGGCCCTAGCGGCCATTACACAGATACGCAGTATTTT
TRBV25-1	.	.	TRBJ1-2	CASSDTVYGYTF	TGTGCCAGCAGTGATACCGTTTATGGCTACACCTTC
TRBV28	.	.	TRBJ2-1	CASSLYKPNEQFF	TGTGCCAGCAGTTTATACAAACCTAATGAGCAGTTCTTC
TRBV20-1	.	TRBD2	TRBJ2-5	CSAPTSVQETQYF	TGCAGTGCTCCGACTAGCGTACAAGAGACCCAGTACTTC
TRBV29-1	.	.	TRBJ2-1	CSVERGLTNEQFF	TGCAGCGTTGAAAGGGGCTTAACAAATGAGCAGTTCTTC
TRBV29-1	few	TRBD1	TRBJ2-1	CSVRDRGSYNEQFF	TGCAGCGTTCGCGACAGGGGCTCCTACAATGAGCAGTTCTTC
TRBV7-9	once	TRBD1	TRBJ1-1	CASSLQQGREAFF	TGTGCCAGCAGCTTACAACAGGGGAGGGAAGCTTTCTTT
TRBV4-3	few	.	TRBJ1-2	CASSQGAGRNYGYTF	TGCGCCAGCAGCCAAGGCGCGGGAAGAAACTATGGCTACACCTTC
TRBV24-1	.	.	TRBJ1-2	CATSDAANYGYTF	TGTGCCACCAGTGACGCAGCGAACTATGGCTACACCTTC
TRBV21-1	.	.	TRBJ2-7	CASSKDSSYEQYF	TGTGCCAGCAGCAAGGACAGCTCCTACGAGCAGTACTTC
TRBV23-1	.	.	TRBJ2-5	CASRQQKRQAETQYF	TGCGCCAGCAGGCAGCAGAAGCGCCAAGCAGAGACCCAGTACTTC
TRBV29-1	.	.	TRBJ2-2	CSAPQTNTGELFF	TGCAGCGCACCACAAACGAACACCGGGGAGCTGTTTTTT
TRBV7-8	.	TRBD2	TRBJ2-3	CASYRLWRGGNDTQYF	TGTGCCAGCTACCGCCTATGGCGGGGGGGGAATGATACGCAGTATTTT
TRBV20-1	few	TRBD2	TRBJ2-5	CSASTGGGETQYF	TGCAGTGCTAGCACGGGGGGAGGAGAGACCCAGTACTTC
TRBV7-2	few	.	TRBJ2-5	CASSLALGGTETQYF	TGTGCCAGCAGCTTAGCCCTCGGGGGTACCGAGACCCAGTACTTC
TRBV5-5	.	.	TRBJ1-2	CASSFRDGYGYTF	TGTGCCAGCAGCTTCCGGGACGGATATGGCTACACCTTC